These 13 T cell receptor beta chains were sequenced from one sample in a study of OX40 agonist ivuxolimab in advanced cancers. Clones were read by immunoSEQ multiplex PCR, and TCRdb kept only the in-frame ones, dropping some. This table has about 76,000 clones, around 84% appearing once. Sequenced material: CD4+ or CD8+ T cells sorted from blood, taken in a trial of the OX40 agonist ivuxolimab. The origin of the receptors is an adult with an advanced solid tumor such as melanoma, head and neck, liver or kidney cancer.

This clone has just one count. CDR3 coding DNA: TGTGCCAGCAGTCGTACCGGCGGGACTAGCGGGGGGACAAGACGGTTCTTC. Translating it yields CASSRTGGTSGGTRRFF. V is TRBV7-3 and J is TRBJ2-1; 15 nucleotides agree with TRBD2. The CDR3 length is 17 residues. In germline, CDR1 is SGHTA, CDR2 FQGTGA. V was clipped by 6 bases and J by 15 bases; unmatched bases: 18.

The chain joins TRBV10-3 to TRBJ2-1; D gene ambiguous. Trimming left V 0 bases short and J 9 bases short, with 12 bases between. CDR1 is ENHRY, CDR2 SYGVKD, per germline. The CDR3 loop spans 14 amino acids. Here the CDR3 DNA reads TGTGCCATCAGTGAGTCTGGAGCCACCATTGAGCAGTTCTTC. Translating it yields CAISESGATIEQFF.

The rearrangement links TRBV29-1 to TRBJ1-2; D is unclear. CDR3 size: 14 residues. V lost 0 bases and J 8 bases, leaving 16 bases between the germline ends. Germline lookup yields CDR1 SQVTM and CDR2 ANQGSEA. The CDR3 sequence: CSVEDPGSAGGYTF. The CDR3, as DNA: TGCAGCGTTGAAGATCCGGGGTCGGCCGGCGGCTACACCTTC.

J is TRBJ2-2 and V is TRBV5-1; D not resolved. Germline V CDR1 and CDR2: SGHRS, YFSETQ. V was trimmed by 2 bases and J by 3 bases, leaving 8 bases between them. CDR3 length: 14 amino acids. CDR3 region: CASSFGKDTGELFF. CDR3 bases: TGCGCCAGCAGCTTTGGGAAAGACACCGGGGAGCTGTTTTTT.

This chain joins TRBV18 and TRBJ1-2, with 7 bases aligning to TRBD1. Germline V CDR1 and CDR2: KGHSH, LQKENI. The length of the CDR3 is 14 residues. V dropped 6 bases and J dropped 8; count of bases not matched to a gene: 12. For the CDR3, the DNA is TGTGCCAGCTCTCCGACCACAGGGGTAAAGGGCTACACCTTC. It is translated as CASSPTTGVKGYTF.

The rearrangement links TRBV20-1 to TRBJ2-1, with D unresolved. The ends were cut back, 2 bases at V and 9 bases at J, with 5 bases in the middle. The CDR3 spans 10 residues. The germline CDR1 and CDR2 sequences are DFQATT and SNEGSKA (reference sequence). The DNA of the CDR3 is TGCAGTGCTAGAAAGGTTGAGCAGTTCTTC. Its translation is CSARKVEQFF.

The CDR3 spells CASSLNGDLTDTQYF. In DNA form, the CDR3 reads TGTGCCAGCAGCTTAAATGGAGACTTGACAGATACGCAGTATTTT. The chain is built from TRBV7-3 and TRBJ2-3; no reliable D call. V shed 1 base and J shed 3 bases, with 11 bases lying between them. Germline V CDR1 and CDR2: SGHTA, FQGTGA. This CDR3 has 15 amino acids.

V is TRBV15 and J is TRBJ1-6; 11 bases agree with TRBD1. Trimming removed 5 bases from V and 7 bases from J; junction bases left unmatched: 4. The germline gives CDR1 LNHNV, CDR2 YYDKDF (reference sequence). The CDR3 has 15 residues. The CDR3 bases are TGTGCCACCAGCCAATGGACAGGGGGCAATTCACCCCTCCACTTT. Its translation is CATSQWTGGNSPLHF.

This chain's CDR3 is CASSFGPGTNYEQYF. CDR3 DNA sequence: TGTGCCAGCAGTTTCGGACCGGGAACTAACTACGAGCAGTACTTC. The chain combines TRBV28 with TRBJ2-7; perhaps TRBD2 as D (5 bases). The CDR3 consists of 15 residues. Germline V gene sequence: CDR1 MDHEN, CDR2 SYDVKM. The V gene lost 3 bases and the J gene lost 3 bases, with 15 bases spanning the gap.

The sample holds one count of this clone. This chain joins TRBV19 and TRBJ1-6, with a possible D match to TRBD1 (6 bases). Looked up from germline, CDR1 is LNHDA and CDR2 is SQIVND (reference sequence). CDR3 length: 16 residues. The V gene lost 6 bases and the J gene lost 10 bases, with 22 bases spanning the gap. The DNA of the CDR3 is TGTGCCAGTAGCCCGAGCGGGGGCAAACTAAAGTCACCCCTCCACTTT. This gives the protein CASSPSGGKLKSPLHF. Full variable domain (remainder filled in from reference TRBV19 and TRBJ1-6): DGGITQSPKYLFRKEGQNVTLSCEQNLNHDAMYWYRQDPGQGLRLIYYSQIVNDFQKGDIAEGYSVSREKKESFPLTVTSAQKNPTAFYLCASSPSGGKLKSPLHFGNGTRLTVT.

The J gene is TRBJ1-6, the V gene TRBV6-5; D ambiguous. Between the trimmed V and J ends, which lost 2 bases and 7 bases, there was a span of 6 bases. The CDR3 consists of 13 residues. Germline V gene lookup returns CDR1 MNHEY and CDR2 SVGAGI. The CDR3 is CASSYDGNSPLHF. Here the CDR3 DNA reads TGTGCCAGCAGTTACGATGGGAATTCACCCCTCCACTTT.

The chain employs TRBV4-2 and TRBJ2-5; 7 bases align to TRBD1. CDR1 is LGHNA and CDR2 is YNFKEQ in the germline V gene. This CDR3 is 15 amino acids long. The trim removed 4 bases at V and 2 bases at J, leaving 7 bases unmatched. The CDR3 protein is CASSLAGTVQETQYF. The DNA of the CDR3 is TGTGCCAGCAGCCTTGCCGGGACAGTACAAGAGACCCAGTACTTC.

This rearrangement joins TRBV10-1 to TRBJ2-2; no reliable D call. The CDR3 sequence is 14 residues long. V was cut by 7 bases and J by 4 bases, with 13 bases left in between. Germline CDR1 and CDR2: WNHNN and SYGVQD (reference sequence). DNA for the CDR3: TGCGCCAGCATCCCCTTGTTCGGCACCGGGGAGCTGTTTTTT. This codes for CASIPLFGTGELFF.